This record looks at one TCR beta chain sequence and its context. Produced via immunoSEQ multiplex PCR; TCRdb's table is partial and in-frame only. The data hold around 17,000 clones, with around 80% observed a single time. CDR3 size: 14 residues. With 0 bases clipped from V and 6 bases from J, the junction kept 0 bases outside the gene matches. CDR1 and CDR2 (germline): MRHNA, SNTAGT. The source of the sample is a study of tumor-infiltrating lymphocytes in localized non-small cell lung cancer. Input material: lung tumor tissue. V is TRBV6-4 and J is TRBJ2-1; 9 bases fit TRBD1. This sequence originates from a human donor with non-small cell lung cancer. CDR3 nucleotide sequence: TGTGCCAGCAGTGACTCGACAGGGGGCAATGAGCAGTTCTTC. Its translation is CASSDSTGGNEQFF.